Below, 7 T cell receptor beta chains from the same sample are listed, as sequenced in a study of beta chain features in type 1 diabetes. Broader study findings: Among patients with Type 1 diabetes, TCRB CDR3s were moderately but significantly shorter in every one of the four CD4+ subsets.

These receptors have no known antigen. The whole isolated RNA underwent reverse transcription, so sequencing captured expressed TCRB transcripts. Data came from immunoSEQ multiplex PCR; TCRdb stores just in-frame clones and leaves some out. The data hold around 150,000 clones, with about 9.4% observed a single time. Sequenced sample: central memory CD4+ T cells from blood. Receptors originate from a man aged 25 to 40 with type 1 diabetes.

In this sample, this clone turned up a few times. V gene TRBV29-1 combines with J gene TRBJ2-5, with a weak D call TRBD2 (5 bases). Looked up from germline, CDR1 is SQVTM and CDR2 is ANQGSEA. V was pared by 4 bases and J by 5 bases, with 11 bases between. The CDR3 loop spans 12 amino acids. The CDR3 DNA sequence: TGCAGCGTTGGCGCCTCGGGGGAGACCCAGTACTTC. Protein sequence: CSVGASGETQYF. Full variable domain (missing parts from reference TRBV29-1 and TRBJ2-5): SAVISQKPSRDICQRGTSLTIQCQVDSQVTMMFWYRQQPGQSLTLIATANQGSEATYESGFVIDKFPISRPNLTFSTLTVSNMSPEDSSIYLCSVGASGETQYFGPGTRLLVL.

The table lists this clone with many counts. V is TRBV7-9 and J is TRBJ1-2, with 8 bases aligning to TRBD1. Germline CDR1 and CDR2: SEHNR and FQNEAQ (reference sequence). After removal of 5 bases from V and 8 bases from J, the junction contained 7 bases not matched to a gene. The CDR3 spans 13 residues. CDR3 DNA: TGTGCCAGCAGCCTCCTGGACAGGGACGGCTACACCTTC. This sequence encodes CASSLLDRDGYTF.

This clone was seen a few times. The chain combines TRBV2 with TRBJ2-3, with a possible D match to TRBD1 (5 bases). The V gene's germline CDR1 is SNHLY and CDR2 FYNNEI. V was clipped by 6 bases and J by 0 bases, with 10 bases between them. The CDR3 spans 14 residues. The CDR3 coding sequence is TGTGCCAGCAGGGCCAGGGCTAGCACAGATACGCAGTATTTT. The encoded protein is CASRARASTDTQYF.

The chain carries TRBV14 and TRBJ2-7; the match to TRBD1 covers 9 bases. The CDR3 has 15 amino acids. The J segment lost 4 bases and the V segment lost 5 bases, leaving 9 bases of the junction unmatched. Germline V CDR1 and CDR2: SGHDN, FVKESK. The CDR3 here is CASSAPGQGRYEQYF. As DNA, the CDR3 is TGTGCCAGCAGCGCCCCGGGACAGGGTAGATACGAGCAGTACTTC.

The V call is TRBV7-2, the J call TRBJ2-3; no clear D gene. The CDR3 consists of 13 residues. Per the germline V gene, CDR1 is SGHTA and CDR2 is FQGNSA. The germline V and J ends were trimmed by 1 base and 4 bases, with 6 bases remaining between them. The CDR3 reads CASSLGASDTQYF. The CDR3 region has the DNA TGTGCCAGCAGCTTAGGGGCTTCAGATACGCAGTATTTT.

As concerns this clone: One junction end does not reproduce the germline sequence, and a read error may be involved. This chain connects TRBV25-1 to TRBJ2-7; no reliable D call. Germline assignment: CDR1 MGHDK and CDR2 SYGVNS. The CDR3 contains 15 residues. Here the CDR3 reads CASSGLDGLSHEQYF. DNA for the CDR3: TGTGCCAGCAGTGGCTTAGATGGGCTCTCCCACGAGCAGTACTTC.

This clone was recorded many times. This rearrangement joins TRBV29-1 to TRBJ2-7; D might be TRBD1 (6 bases). The CDR3 is 12 amino acids. V lost 3 bases, J lost 6 bases, and 12 bases lay in between. Per germline, CDR1 SQVTM and CDR2 ANQGSEA. In DNA, the CDR3 is TGCAGCGTTGATGAACAGGGATCCGAGCAGTACTTC. The encoded protein is CSVDEQGSEQYF.